What follows are 28 T cell receptor beta chains derived from one specimen sequenced in a study of blood T cell repertoires in COVID-19. Produced via immunoSEQ multiplex PCR; TCRdb's table is partial and in-frame only. The sample lists fewer than 200,000 clones, approximately 79% seen once, with roughly 28% in the top ten. The sequenced material came from peripheral blood. The receptors derive from a woman in her sixties or seventies with acute or convalescent COVID-19.

The chain links TRBV12-3 or TRBV12-4 to TRBJ2-1, with 12 positions matching TRBD2. J was trimmed by 9 bases and V by 5 bases; bases with no gene match: 2. The length of the CDR3 is 13 residues. The CDR3 nucleotides read TGTGCCAGCAGTGGGACTAGCGGGCGTGAGCAGTTCTTC. This sequence encodes CASSGTSGREQFF.

The genes are TRBV3-1 (or the pseudogene TRBV3-2) and TRBJ1-2; no reliable D call. Germline V gene data show CDR1 as LGHDT and CDR2 as YNNKEL (reference sequence). With 1 base removed from V and 4 bases from J, the gap between germline ends came to 7 bases. The CDR3 spans 13 residues. CDR3 loop: CASSQGQVYGYTF. The DNA for the CDR3 is TGTGCCAGCAGCCAAGGTCAGGTCTATGGCTACACCTTC.

This clone has just a few counts. The chain employs TRBV4-1 and TRBJ2-1; 7 bases match TRBD2. Germline V gene data show CDR1 as MGHRA and CDR2 as YSYEKL. The J segment lost 1 base and the V segment lost 3 bases, leaving 9 bases of the junction unmatched. This CDR3 has 17 amino acids. In DNA, the CDR3 is TGCGCCAGCAGCCATCCGACCGGACTAGAGTCCTACAATGAGCAGTTCTTC. Its translation is CASSHPTGLESYNEQFF.

This sequence joins TRBV2 and TRBJ2-7; a possible D gene is TRBD2 (6 bases). CDR3 length equals 17 residues. V lost 0 bases and J lost 0, with 15 bases in between. From germline, CDR1 is SNHLY and CDR2 FYNNEI. The CDR3: CASSEAQRWRVSYEQYF. CDR3 nucleotides: TGTGCCAGCAGTGAAGCCCAACGTTGGAGGGTCTCCTACGAGCAGTACTTC.

This clone was picked up a small number of times. The rearrangement uses TRBV5-6 and TRBJ2-2; 11 nucleotides match TRBD2. This CDR3 is 17 amino acids long. The germline V gene encodes CDR1 SGHDT and CDR2 YYEEEE. V gave up 3 bases and J gave up 5 bases; unmatched junction bases: 9. The CDR3 here is CASSSISGRANTGELFF. The CDR3 nucleotides read TGTGCCAGCAGCTCCATTAGCGGGAGGGCCAATACCGGGGAGCTGTTTTTT. Complete variable domain (other parts from reference TRBV5-6 and TRBJ2-2): DAGVTQSPTHLIKTRGQQVTLRCSPKSGHDTVSWYQQALGQGPQFIFQYYEEEERQRGNFPDRFSGHQFPNYSSELNVNALLLGDSALYLCASSSISGRANTGELFFGEGSRLTVL.

This clone is a singleton in its sample. The chain combines TRBV7-5 with TRBJ1-1; TRBD1, as called in the table, went unchecked against the DNA. TRBV7-5 is deemed a pseudogene. This CDR3 is 13 amino acids long. As DNA, the CDR3 is TGTGCCAGACCCGGGACAGGGAACACTGAAGCTTTCTTT. This codes for CARPGTGNTEAFF.

V usage is TRBV24-1 and J usage is TRBJ2-2; 7 nucleotides line up with TRBD2. In germline, CDR1 is KGHDR, CDR2 SFDVKD. CDR3 size: 16 residues. Unmatched junction bases numbered 13, after V lost 7 bases and J lost 6 bases. CDR3 nucleotides: TGTGCCACCAGCGCCGGGACCGGGGGGAGGGCCGGGGAGCTGTTTTTT. Its translation: CATSAGTGGRAGELFF.

This clone was seen a single time. This sequence joins TRBV3-1 (or the pseudogene TRBV3-2) and TRBJ1-2; maybe TRBD1 (6 bases). Deletions cut 2 bases from V and 5 bases from J, with 15 bases between. Germline V gives CDR1 LGHDT, CDR2 YNNKEL (reference sequence). The CDR3 is 15 amino acids. The CDR3 DNA reads as TGTGCCAGCAGCCAACATGACGGACAGACTTATGGCTACACCTTC. This encodes CASSQHDGQTYGYTF.

V gene TRBV27 combines with J gene TRBJ1-1; 8 nucleotides align to TRBD1. Germline CDR1 is MNHEY and CDR2 is SMNVEV (reference sequence). The CDR3 length is 13 residues. J lost 4 bases, V lost 7 bases, and 5 bases had no gene match. The CDR3 region is CASKKQGGTEAFF. CDR3 sequence (DNA): TGTGCCAGCAAAAAACAGGGGGGCACTGAAGCTTTCTTT.

The V gene is TRBV6-2 or TRBV6-3, the J gene TRBJ2-7; TRBD1 agrees at 9 bases. After removal of 2 bases from V and 5 bases from J, the junction contained 10 bases not matched to a gene. The CDR3 is 16 residues long. Germline loops: CDR1 MNHEY, CDR2 SVGEGT. CDR3 DNA sequence: TGTGCCAGCAGTTACCTACGGACAGGGGAGCTGCACGAGCAGTACTTC. Translated: CASSYLRTGELHEQYF.

This chain links TRBV5-1 with TRBJ1-5, with D unclear. The CDR3 consists of 13 residues. The germline gives CDR1 SGHRS, CDR2 YFSETQ. Trimming pared 2 bases from V and 4 bases from J, leaving 7 bases between. CDR3 DNA: TGCGCCAGCAGCTTTGGCCCTAATCAGCCCCAGCATTTT. Translation: CASSFGPNQPQHF.

This chain links TRBV9 with TRBJ1-1; 7 bases fit TRBD1. Unmatched junction bases numbered 5, after V lost 0 bases and J lost 3 bases. Germline CDR1 is SGDLS and CDR2 is YYNGEE. This CDR3 region has 15 residues. CDR3 nucleotides: TGTGCCAGCAGCGTAGTTTTAGGGGGCCACACTGAAGCTTTCTTT. This gives the protein CASSVVLGGHTEAFF.

The chain combines TRBV6-1 with TRBJ1-2; possible D gene TRBD1, 5 bases. The CDR3 contains 15 residues. The V and J ends lost 4 bases and 5 bases respectively, with 17 bases between them. Germline loops: CDR1 MNHNS, CDR2 SASEGT. Here the CDR3 reads CASSGSDSVVYGYTF. In DNA form, the CDR3 reads TGTGCCAGCAGTGGATCAGACAGTGTCGTTTATGGCTACACCTTC.

The chain joins TRBV27 to TRBJ2-5; 7 bases are shared with TRBD2. CDR1 MNHEY and CDR2 SMNVEV come from the germline V gene (reference sequence). The CDR3 covers 13 residues. The V gene end was trimmed by 4 bases and the J gene end by 5 bases; junction bases not matched to a gene: 4. CDR3: CASSWAGEETQYF. The DNA of the CDR3 is TGTGCCAGCAGTTGGGCGGGGGAGGAGACCCAGTACTTC.

This clone was found a few times. This chain uses TRBV5-1 with TRBJ2-3; TRBD2 agrees at 8 bases. V shed 4 bases, J shed 1 base, and the junction held 5 bases outside the gene matches. Germline assignment: CDR1 SGHRS and CDR2 YFSETQ. CDR3 length: 15 amino acids. The CDR3 loop reads CASSPTTSGTDTQYF. As DNA, the CDR3 is TGCGCCAGCAGCCCTACGACTAGCGGCACAGATACGCAGTATTTT.

The table lists this clone with a count of one. The chain couples TRBV7-2 to TRBJ2-7; 11 nucleotides line up with TRBD2. V lost 4 bases and J lost 0; bases outside the gene matches: 8. Per the germline V gene, CDR1 is SGHTA and CDR2 is FQGNSA. CDR3 length: 17 amino acids. Written as DNA, the CDR3 is TGTGCCAGCAGCTCCGCTAGCGGGAGGTCCCGCTCCTACGAGCAGTACTTC. This translates into CASSSASGRSRSYEQYF.

This clone was counted once. The chain couples TRBV18 to TRBJ1-1; D remains ambiguous. The CDR3 length is 13 residues. Germline assignment: CDR1 KGHSH and CDR2 LQKENI. The V gene lost 3 bases and the J gene lost 6 bases, with 11 bases spanning the gap. The CDR3 is CASSPVAVAEAFF. DNA of the CDR3: TGTGCCAGCTCACCTGTAGCCGTAGCTGAAGCTTTCTTT.

This chain joins TRBV20-1 and TRBJ2-1; 8 bases line up with TRBD2. The CDR3 is made up of 15 amino acids. Germline loops: CDR1 DFQATT, CDR2 SNEGSKA (reference sequence). After removal of 3 bases from V and 7 bases from J, the junction contained 11 bases not matched to a gene. CDR3 nucleotide sequence: TGCAGTGCTAGTAGAGGCCGCGGGAGGCTAAATGAGCAGTTCTTC. The encoded protein is CSASRGRGRLNEQFF.

This clone is a singleton in its sample. The chain employs TRBV29-1 and TRBJ2-1, with D possibly matching TRBD2 (7 bases). Germline CDR1 SQVTM, CDR2 ANQGSEA. CDR3 size: 12 residues. V dropped 7 bases and J dropped 7 bases, with 14 bases sitting between them. The CDR3 is CSGSRGGNEQFF. As DNA, the CDR3 is TGCAGCGGTTCTAGGGGGGGGAATGAGCAGTTCTTC.

The chain uses TRBV27 and TRBJ2-6, with a weak D call TRBD2 (6 bases). V shed 5 bases and J shed 1 base, with 12 bases lying between them. This CDR3 has 16 residues. Germline V CDR1 and CDR2: MNHEY, SMNVEV (reference sequence). CDR3 bases: TGTGCCAGCAGTGCTGACGGGGGATCTGGGGCCAACGTCCTGACTTTC. Its translation is CASSADGGSGANVLTF. Based on the CDR3 plus reference TRBV27 and TRBJ2-6, the full variable domain is EAQVTQNPRYLITVTGKKLTVTCSQNMNHEYMSWYRQDPGLGLRQIYYSMNVEVTDKGDVPEGYKVSRKEKRNFPLILESPSPNQTSLYFCASSADGGSGANVLTFGAGSRLTVL.

This chain connects TRBV29-1 to TRBJ2-2; 7 bases align to TRBD1. The CDR3 totals 15 residues. CDR1 is SQVTM and CDR2 is ANQGSEA in the germline V gene. V was clipped by 4 bases and J by 5 bases; unmatched bases: 10. The chain's CDR3 is CSVVPRTGKTGELFF. The CDR3 coding sequence is TGCAGCGTTGTACCGAGGACAGGAAAAACCGGGGAGCTGTTTTTT.

The genes are TRBV29-1 and TRBJ2-1; 11 bases line up with TRBD2. Looked up from germline, CDR1 is SQVTM and CDR2 is ANQGSEA. The V and J ends lost 6 bases and 8 bases, in that order; junction bases with no gene match: 12. This CDR3 contains 15 residues. CDR3 protein: CSVELAGVGVYEQFF. CDR3 coding DNA: TGCAGCGTGGAACTAGCGGGAGTGGGGGTATATGAGCAGTTCTTC.

CDR3 in amino acids: CASSWGLVNNEQFF. The CDR3 DNA reads as TGTGCCAGCAGCTGGGGACTAGTTAACAATGAGCAGTTCTTC. This chain links TRBV7-9 with TRBJ2-1; 8 nucleotides align to TRBD2. This CDR3 comprises 14 residues. Germline values: CDR1 SEHNR, CDR2 FQNEAQ (reference sequence). With 4 bases clipped from V and 5 bases from J, the junction kept 4 bases outside the gene matches.

V usage is TRBV5-3 and J usage is TRBJ2-1; a weak D match, TRBD1 (6 bases). TRBV5-3 is identified as an open reading frame with a role that is uncertain. CDR3 length: 12 residues. V dropped 5 bases and J dropped 9 bases, with 12 bases sitting between them. CDR3 sequence reads: CARRPGTFEQFF. In DNA, the CDR3 is TGTGCCAGAAGACCCGGGACATTTGAGCAGTTCTTC.

The rearrangement uses TRBV19 and TRBJ1-1; D gene ambiguous. The ends were cut back, 6 bases at V and 1 base at J, with 12 bases in the middle. The CDR3 covers 14 residues. Germline CDR1 LNHDA, CDR2 SQIVND (reference sequence). The DNA for the CDR3 is TGTGCCAGTAGCGTGGGCAGATCGAACACTGAAGCTTTCTTT. Translated, it gives CASSVGRSNTEAFF. The whole variable domain, remainder taken from reference TRBV19 and TRBJ1-1, is DGGITQSPKYLFRKEGQNVTLSCEQNLNHDAMYWYRQDPGQGLRLIYYSQIVNDFQKGDIAEGYSVSREKKESFPLTVTSAQKNPTAFYLCASSVGRSNTEAFFGQGTRLTVV.

This chain links TRBV6-6 with TRBJ1-1; possibly TRBD1 for D (6 bases). CDR3 size: 13 residues. CDR1 and CDR2 from the germline V gene are MNHNY and SVGAGI (reference sequence). Trimming pared 6 bases from V and 1 base from J, leaving 9 bases between. The CDR3, as DNA: TGTGCCAGCAGGAGACAGGAGAACACTGAAGCTTTCTTT. It is translated as CASRRQENTEAFF.

This clone was recorded only once. At one end the junction does not follow the germline gene, possibly because of a read error. The chain links TRBV5-1 to TRBJ1-3, with D perhaps matching TRBD1 (6 bases). CDR3 size: 16 residues. Germline V lookup: CDR1 SGHRS, CDR2 YFSETQ. The CDR3 coding sequence is TGCGCCAGCAGCTTGGAAGGGGGTTACTCTGGAACCACCATATATTTT. This codes for CASSLEGGYSGTTIYF.

The rearrangement links TRBV29-1 to TRBJ2-3; the D is unclear. The germline CDR1 and CDR2 sequences are SQVTM and ANQGSEA. The CDR3 length is 13 residues. The V end was cut by 2 bases, the J end by 1 base, with 7 bases between. CDR3 residues: CSVERQGTDTQYF. CDR3 bases: TGCAGCGTTGAACGCCAGGGCACAGATACGCAGTATTTT.